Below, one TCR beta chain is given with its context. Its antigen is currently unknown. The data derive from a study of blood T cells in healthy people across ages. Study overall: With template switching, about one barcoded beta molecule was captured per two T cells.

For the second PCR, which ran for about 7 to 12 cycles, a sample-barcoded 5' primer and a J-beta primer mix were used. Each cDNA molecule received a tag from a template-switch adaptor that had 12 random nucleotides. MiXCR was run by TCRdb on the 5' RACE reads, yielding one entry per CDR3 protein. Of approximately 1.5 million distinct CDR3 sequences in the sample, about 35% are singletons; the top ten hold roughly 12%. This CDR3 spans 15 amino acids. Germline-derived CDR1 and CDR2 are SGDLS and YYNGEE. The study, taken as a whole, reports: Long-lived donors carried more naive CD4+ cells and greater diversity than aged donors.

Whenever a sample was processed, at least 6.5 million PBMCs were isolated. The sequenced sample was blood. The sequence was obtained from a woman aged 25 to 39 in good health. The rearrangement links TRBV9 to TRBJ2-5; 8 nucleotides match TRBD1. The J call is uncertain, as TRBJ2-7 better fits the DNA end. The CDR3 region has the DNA TGTGCCAGCAGCGTAGCGGACAGGGAGTACTACGAGCAGTACTTC. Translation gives CASSVADREYYEQYF.